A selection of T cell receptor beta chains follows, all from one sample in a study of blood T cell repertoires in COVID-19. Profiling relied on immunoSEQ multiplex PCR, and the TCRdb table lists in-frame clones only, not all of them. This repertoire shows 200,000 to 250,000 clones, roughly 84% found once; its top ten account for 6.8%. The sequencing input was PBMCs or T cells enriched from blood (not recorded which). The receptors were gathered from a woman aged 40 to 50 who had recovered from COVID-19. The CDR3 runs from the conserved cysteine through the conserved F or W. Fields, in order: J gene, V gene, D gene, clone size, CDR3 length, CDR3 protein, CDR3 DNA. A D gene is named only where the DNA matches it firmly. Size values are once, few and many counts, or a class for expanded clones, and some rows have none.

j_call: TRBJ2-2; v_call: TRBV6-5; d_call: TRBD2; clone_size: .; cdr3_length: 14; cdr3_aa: CASTQSGGTGELFF; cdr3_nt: TGTGCCAGCACACAGTCGGGAGGCACCGGGGAGCTGTTTTTT
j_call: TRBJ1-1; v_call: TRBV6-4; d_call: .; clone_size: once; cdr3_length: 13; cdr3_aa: CASSDDRGTEAFF; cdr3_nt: TGTGCCAGCAGTGATGACCGGGGGACTGAAGCTTTCTTT
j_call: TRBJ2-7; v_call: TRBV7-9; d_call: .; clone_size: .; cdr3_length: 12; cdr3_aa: CASSLVQYEQYF; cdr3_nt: TGTGCCAGCAGCTTAGTCCAATACGAGCAGTACTTC
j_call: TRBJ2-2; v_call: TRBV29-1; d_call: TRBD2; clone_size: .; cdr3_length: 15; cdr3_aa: CSVGRSGSDTGELFF; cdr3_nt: TGCAGCGTTGGGAGAAGCGGGAGTGACACCGGGGAGCTGTTTTTT
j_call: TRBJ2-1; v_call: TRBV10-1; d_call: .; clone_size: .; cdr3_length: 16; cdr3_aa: CASSDVGVGSYNEQFF; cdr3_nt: TGCGCCAGCAGTGATGTGGGCGTGGGCTCCTACAATGAGCAGTTCTTC
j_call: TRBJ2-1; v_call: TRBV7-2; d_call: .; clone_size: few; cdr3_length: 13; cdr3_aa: CASSVEVLNEQFF; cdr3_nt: TGTGCCAGCAGCGTCGAGGTTTTGAATGAGCAGTTCTTC
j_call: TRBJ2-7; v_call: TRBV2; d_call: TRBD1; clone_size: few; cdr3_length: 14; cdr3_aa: CASSGGQGTYEQYF; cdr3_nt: TGTGCCAGCAGTGGAGGACAGGGTACCTACGAGCAGTACTTC
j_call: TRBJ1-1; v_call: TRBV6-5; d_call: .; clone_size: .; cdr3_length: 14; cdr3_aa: CASTLGGFNTEAFF; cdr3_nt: TGTGCCAGCACCCTGGGGGGTTTTAACACTGAAGCTTTCTTT
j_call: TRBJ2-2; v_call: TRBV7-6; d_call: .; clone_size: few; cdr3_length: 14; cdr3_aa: CASSPSVDTGELFF; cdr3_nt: TGTGCCAGCAGCCCGTCGGTAGACACCGGGGAGCTGTTTTTT
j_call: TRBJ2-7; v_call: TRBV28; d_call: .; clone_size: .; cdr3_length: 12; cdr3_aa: CATRTNSYEQYF; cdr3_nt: TGTGCCACCAGGACAAACTCCTACGAGCAGTACTTC
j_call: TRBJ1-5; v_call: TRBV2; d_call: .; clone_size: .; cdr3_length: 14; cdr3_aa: CASSSGNIGSPQHF; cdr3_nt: TGTGCCAGCAGTTCAGGAAACATAGGTTCGCCCCAGCATTTT
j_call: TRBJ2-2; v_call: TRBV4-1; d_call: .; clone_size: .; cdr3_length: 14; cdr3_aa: CASSQVTNTGELFF; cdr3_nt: TGCGCCAGCAGCCAAGTCACGAACACCGGGGAGCTGTTTTTT
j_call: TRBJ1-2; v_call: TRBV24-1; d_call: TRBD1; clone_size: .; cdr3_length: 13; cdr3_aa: CATRDRTNYGYTF; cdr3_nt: TGTGCCACCCGGGACAGAACTAACTATGGCTACACCTTC
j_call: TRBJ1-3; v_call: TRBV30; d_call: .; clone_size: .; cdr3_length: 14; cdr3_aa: CAWSVKGAGNTIYF; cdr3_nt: TGTGCCTGGAGTGTAAAAGGGGCTGGAAACACCATATATTTT
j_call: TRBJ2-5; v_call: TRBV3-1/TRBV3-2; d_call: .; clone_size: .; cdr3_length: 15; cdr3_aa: CASSPASGTQTAQYF; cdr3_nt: TGTGCCAGCAGCCCGGCCTCGGGAACCCAGACGGCCCAGTACTTC
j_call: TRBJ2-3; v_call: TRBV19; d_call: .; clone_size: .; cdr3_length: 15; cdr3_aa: CASSTGGVITDTQYF; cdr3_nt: TGTGCCAGTAGTACCGGCGGCGTCATCACAGATACGCAGTATTTT
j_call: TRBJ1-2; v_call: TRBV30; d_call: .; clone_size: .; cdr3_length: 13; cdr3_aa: CAWSVLAAPGYTF; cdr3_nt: TGTGCCTGGAGTGTACTGGCGGCTCCCGGCTACACCTTC
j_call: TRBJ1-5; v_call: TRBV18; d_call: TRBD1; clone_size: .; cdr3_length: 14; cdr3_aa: CASSPRTGDQPQHF; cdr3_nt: TGTGCCAGCTCACCACGGACAGGGGATCAGCCCCAGCATTTT
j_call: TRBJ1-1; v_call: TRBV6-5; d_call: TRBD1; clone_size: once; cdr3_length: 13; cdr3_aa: CATGQGRWSEAFF; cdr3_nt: TGTGCCACCGGACAGGGAAGATGGTCTGAAGCTTTCTTT
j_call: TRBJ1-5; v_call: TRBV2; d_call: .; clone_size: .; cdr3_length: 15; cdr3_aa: CASSEASRGNQPQHF; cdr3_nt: TGTGCCAGCAGTGAAGCCTCCAGGGGCAATCAGCCCCAGCATTTT
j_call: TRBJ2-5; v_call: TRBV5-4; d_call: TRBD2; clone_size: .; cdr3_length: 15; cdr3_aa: CASSLGGRAAETQYF; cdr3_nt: TGTGCCAGCAGCTTGGGCGGGAGGGCCGCGGAGACCCAGTACTTC
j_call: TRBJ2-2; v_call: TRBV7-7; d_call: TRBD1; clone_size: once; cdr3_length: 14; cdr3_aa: CASSPGTGAGELFF; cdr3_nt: TGTGCCAGCAGCCCCGGGACAGGGGCCGGGGAGCTGTTTTTT
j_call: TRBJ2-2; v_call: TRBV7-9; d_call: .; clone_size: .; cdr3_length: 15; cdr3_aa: CASREARGDTGELFF; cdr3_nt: TGTGCCAGCAGAGAAGCCAGGGGAGACACCGGGGAGCTGTTTTTT
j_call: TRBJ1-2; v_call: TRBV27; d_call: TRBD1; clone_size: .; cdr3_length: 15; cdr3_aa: CASSPQTGTPKGYTF; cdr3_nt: TGTGCCAGCAGTCCGCAGACAGGGACCCCCAAGGGCTACACCTTC
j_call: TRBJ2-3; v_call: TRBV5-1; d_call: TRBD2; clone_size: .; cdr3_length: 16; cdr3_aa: CASSLGLAGWRDTQYF; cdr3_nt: TGCGCCAGCAGCTTGGGCCTAGCGGGATGGAGAGATACGCAGTATTTT
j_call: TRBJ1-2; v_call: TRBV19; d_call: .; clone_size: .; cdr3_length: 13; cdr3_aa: CASKVRGNYGYTF; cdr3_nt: TGTGCCAGTAAAGTCCGGGGGAACTATGGCTACACCTTC
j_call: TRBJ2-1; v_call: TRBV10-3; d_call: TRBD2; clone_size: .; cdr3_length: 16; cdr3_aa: CAIRRGLAGPDNEQFF; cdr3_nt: TGTGCCATCAGGCGAGGACTAGCGGGACCCGACAATGAGCAGTTCTTC
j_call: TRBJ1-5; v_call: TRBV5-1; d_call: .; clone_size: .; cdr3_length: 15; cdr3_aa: CASSLAGEGNQPQHF; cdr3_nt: TGCGCCAGCAGCTTGGCCGGTGAGGGTAATCAGCCCCAGCATTTT
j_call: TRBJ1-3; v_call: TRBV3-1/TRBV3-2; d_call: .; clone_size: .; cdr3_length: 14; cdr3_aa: CASSADNSGNTIYF; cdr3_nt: TGTGCCAGCAGCGCGGACAACTCTGGAAACACCATATATTTT
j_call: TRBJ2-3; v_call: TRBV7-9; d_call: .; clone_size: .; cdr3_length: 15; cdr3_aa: CASSILAPSTDTQYF; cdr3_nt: TGTGCCAGCAGCATTCTAGCGCCTAGCACAGATACGCAGTATTTT
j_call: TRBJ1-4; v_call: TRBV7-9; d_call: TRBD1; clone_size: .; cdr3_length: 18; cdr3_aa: CASQRGGTGASYREKLFF; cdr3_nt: TGTGCCAGCCAGAGAGGCGGGACAGGGGCGTCATATCGTGAAAAACTGTTTTTT
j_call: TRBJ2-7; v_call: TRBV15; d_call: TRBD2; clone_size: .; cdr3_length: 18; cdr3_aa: CATSRDLKLGLATYEQYF; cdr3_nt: TGTGCCACCAGCAGAGATTTGAAGCTTGGACTAGCCACCTACGAGCAGTACTTC
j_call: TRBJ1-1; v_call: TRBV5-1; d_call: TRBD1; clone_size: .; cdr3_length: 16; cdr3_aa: CASSLRWDRGNTEAFF; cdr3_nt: TGCGCCAGCAGCTTGCGATGGGACAGGGGGAACACTGAAGCTTTCTTT
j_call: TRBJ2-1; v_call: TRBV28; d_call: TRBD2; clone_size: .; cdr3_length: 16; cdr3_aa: CASSSPTVAGEDEQFF; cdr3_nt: TGTGCCAGCAGTTCCCCGACGGTAGCGGGAGAGGATGAGCAGTTCTTC
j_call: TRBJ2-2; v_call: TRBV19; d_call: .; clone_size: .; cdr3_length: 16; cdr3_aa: CASSSRASRHTGELFF; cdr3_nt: TGTGCCAGTAGTTCGAGGGCCTCTAGGCACACCGGGGAGCTGTTTTTT
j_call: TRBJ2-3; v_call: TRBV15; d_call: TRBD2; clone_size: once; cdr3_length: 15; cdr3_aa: CATSRPSGSADTQYF; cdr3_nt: TGTGCCACCAGCAGACCTAGCGGGAGTGCAGATACGCAGTATTTT
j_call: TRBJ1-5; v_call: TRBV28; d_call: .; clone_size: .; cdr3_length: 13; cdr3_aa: CASNGRGNQPQHF; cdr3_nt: TGTGCCAGCAACGGGCGGGGCAATCAGCCCCAGCATTTT
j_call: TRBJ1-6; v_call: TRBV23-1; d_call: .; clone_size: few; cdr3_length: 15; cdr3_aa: CASSQWRQYNSPLHF; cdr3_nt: TGCGCCAGCAGTCAATGGAGACAGTATAATTCACCCCTCCACTTT
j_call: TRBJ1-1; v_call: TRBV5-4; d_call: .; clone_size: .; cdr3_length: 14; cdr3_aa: CASSFRRGIAEAFF; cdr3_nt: TGTGCCAGCAGCTTTCGGCGGGGGATCGCTGAAGCTTTCTTT
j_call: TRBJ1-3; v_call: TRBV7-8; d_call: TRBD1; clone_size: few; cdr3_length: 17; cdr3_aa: CASSTRPGQGTGNTIYF; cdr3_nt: TGTGCCAGCAGCACCCGACCGGGACAGGGGACCGGAAACACCATATATTTT
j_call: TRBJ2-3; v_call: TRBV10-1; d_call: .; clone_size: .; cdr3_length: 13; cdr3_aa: CASSEPDTDTQYF; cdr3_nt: TGCGCCAGCAGTGAGCCAGACACAGATACGCAGTATTTT
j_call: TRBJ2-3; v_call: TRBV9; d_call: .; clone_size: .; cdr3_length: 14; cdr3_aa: CASSVGGVQDTQYF; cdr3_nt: TGTGCCAGCAGCGTAGGCGGGGTACAAGATACGCAGTATTTT
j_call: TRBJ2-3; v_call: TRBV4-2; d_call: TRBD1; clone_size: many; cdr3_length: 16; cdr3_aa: CASSQERGQGSDTQYF; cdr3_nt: TGTGCCAGCAGCCAAGAGAGGGGACAGGGGTCAGATACGCAGTATTTT
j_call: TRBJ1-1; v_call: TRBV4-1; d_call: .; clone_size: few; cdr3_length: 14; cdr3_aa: CASSQGVFNTEAFF; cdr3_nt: TGCGCCAGCAGCCAAGGCGTCTTCAACACTGAAGCTTTCTTT
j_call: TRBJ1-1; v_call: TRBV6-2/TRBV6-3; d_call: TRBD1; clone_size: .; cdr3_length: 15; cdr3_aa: CASSNRRTGRSEAFF; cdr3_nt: TGTGCCAGCAGCAACCGTCGGACAGGGCGGTCTGAAGCTTTCTTT
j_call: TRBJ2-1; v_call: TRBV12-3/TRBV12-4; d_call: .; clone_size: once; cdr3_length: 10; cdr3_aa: CAIQGNEQFF; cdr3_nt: TGTGCCATCCAGGGCAATGAGCAGTTCTTC
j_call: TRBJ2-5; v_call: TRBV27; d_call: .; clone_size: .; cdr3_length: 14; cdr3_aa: CASSLSAGYVAQYF; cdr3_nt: TGTGCCAGCAGTTTATCCGCGGGTTATGTGGCCCAGTACTTC